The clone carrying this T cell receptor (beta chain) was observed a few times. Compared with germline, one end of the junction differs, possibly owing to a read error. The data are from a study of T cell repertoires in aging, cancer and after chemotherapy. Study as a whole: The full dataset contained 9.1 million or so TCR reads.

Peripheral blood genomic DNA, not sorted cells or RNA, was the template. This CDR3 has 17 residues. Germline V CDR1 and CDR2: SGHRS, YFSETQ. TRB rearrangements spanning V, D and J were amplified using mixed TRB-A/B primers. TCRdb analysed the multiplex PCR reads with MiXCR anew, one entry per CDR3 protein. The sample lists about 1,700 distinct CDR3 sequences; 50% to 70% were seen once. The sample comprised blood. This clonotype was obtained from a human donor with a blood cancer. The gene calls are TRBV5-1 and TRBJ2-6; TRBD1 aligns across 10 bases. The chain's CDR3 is CASSLGDRGPGANVLTF. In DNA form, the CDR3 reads TGTGCCAGCAGCCTGGGGGACAGGGGACCTGGGGCCAACGTCCTGACTTTC.